This TCR beta chain originates from a study of T cells in Graves' hyperthyroidism and ophthalmopathy. In the study overall: At initial diagnosis, before any treatment had begun, peripheral blood was obtained.

Points on this clonotype: The antigen remains undetermined. Since the CDR3 does not end with the conserved phenylalanine or tryptophan, this likely comes from a read error.

Overall study results and limits: Model predictions of ophthalmopathy came a median roughly 6.7 months before onset.

Template material for amplifying TCR beta CDR3 regions consisted of RNA transcripts. HTBI primers drove first-round RT-PCR of the TCR CDR3. TCRdb called the multiplex PCR reads again in MiXCR, with one record for every CDR3 protein. The sample carries approximately 710,000 distinct CDR3 sequences, about 18% recorded once. Recently diagnosed hyperthyroidism of less than 2 months' duration affected patients aged 18 to 65. Germline CDR1 is SGHAT and CDR2 is FQNNGV. The CDR3 contains 17 residues. The V and J ends lost 3 bases and 0 bases respectively, with 16 bases between them. The source is a man aged 50-59 years with Graves' hyperthyroidism. Sequencing used blood. The chain carries TRBV11-2 and TRBJ2-3; the D gene is possibly TRBD2 (5 bases). The CDR3 DNA is TGTGCCAGCAGCTTTGCGCTAGCCGAAGCTAGCACAGATACGCAGTATCTT. This sequence encodes CASSFALAEASTDTQYL.